This section outlines one T cell receptor (beta chain) sequence together with its context. V was clipped by 3 bases and J by 4 bases, with 9 bases between them. The germline gives CDR1 DFQATT, CDR2 SNEGSKA (reference sequence). The CDR3 sequence is 12 residues long. Methods used by the authors: Using reference gene primer amplification, nucleated cell counts were estimated. Produced via immunoSEQ multiplex PCR; TCRdb's table is partial and in-frame only. The V and J calls and clone size were taken over from that table, and D and trimming were inferred from the DNA. Of under 100,000 clones in the sample, just under 85% are singletons; the top ten hold about an eighth. This entry comes from a study of blood T cell repertoires in COVID-19.

The chain recombines TRBV20-1 with TRBJ1-2; D is undetermined. The sequence was collected from a woman in her sixties or seventies with active or convalescent COVID-19. Sequencing used peripheral blood. This chain's CDR3 is CSASVEIYGYTF. The CDR3 nucleotides are TGCAGTGCTAGTGTGGAGATCTATGGCTACACCTTC.